This TCR beta chain stems from a study of blood T cells in healthy people across ages. Study findings and constraints: With naive T cell percentage, TCR beta diversity showed a strong correlation. Unsorted PBMCs prevented conclusive naive versus antigen-experienced comparison.

In regard to this clonotype: As yet, its antigen is unknown.

Germline V gene sequence: CDR1 DFQATT, CDR2 SNEGSKA (reference sequence). CDR3 length equals 14 residues. Trimming stripped 0 bases from V and 7 bases from J, with 16 bases between. Alongside a J-beta primer mix, a sample-barcoded 5' primer served in a second PCR lasting about 7 to 12 cycles. TCRdb independently ran MiXCR on the 5' RACE reads; one entry per CDR3 protein. The table has approximately 670,000 distinct CDR3 sequences, around 43% seen once. Approximately 10 milliliters was the volume of peripheral blood drawn from each donor. With each sample, at least 6 micrograms of total RNA were extracted.

This TCR derives from an elderly man in good health. The sequencing input was blood. This chain joins TRBV20-1 and TRBJ2-7; possible D gene TRBD2, 5 bases. The CDR3 loop is CSARDQGLAREQYF. The CDR3, as DNA: TGCAGTGCTAGAGATCAAGGACTGGCCCGGGAGCAGTACTTC.